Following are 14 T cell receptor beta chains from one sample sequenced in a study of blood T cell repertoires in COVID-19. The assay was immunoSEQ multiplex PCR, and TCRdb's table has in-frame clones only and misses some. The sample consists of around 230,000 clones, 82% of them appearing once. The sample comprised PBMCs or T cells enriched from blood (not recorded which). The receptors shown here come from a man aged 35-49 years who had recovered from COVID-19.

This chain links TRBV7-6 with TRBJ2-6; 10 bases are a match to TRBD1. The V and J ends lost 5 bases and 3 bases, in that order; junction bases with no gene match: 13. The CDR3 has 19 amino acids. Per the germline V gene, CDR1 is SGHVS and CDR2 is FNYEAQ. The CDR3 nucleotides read TGTGCCAGCAGCGGGAAGTGGGACAGGGGTCAGGGTGGGGCCAACGTCCTGACTTTC. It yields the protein CASSGKWDRGQGGANVLTF.

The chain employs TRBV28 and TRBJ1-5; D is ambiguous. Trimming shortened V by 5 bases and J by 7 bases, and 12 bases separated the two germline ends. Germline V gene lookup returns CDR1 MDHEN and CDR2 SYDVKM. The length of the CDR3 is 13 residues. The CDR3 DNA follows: TGTGCCAGCAGTACCGGGGTAAGGCAGCCCCAGCATTTT. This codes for CASSTGVRQPQHF.

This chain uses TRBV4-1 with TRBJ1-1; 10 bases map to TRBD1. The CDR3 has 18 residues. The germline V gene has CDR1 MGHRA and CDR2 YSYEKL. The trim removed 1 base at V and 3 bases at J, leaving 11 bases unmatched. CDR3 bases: TGCGCCAGCAGCCAAGGCCCGGGACAGGGGCGGAAGGACACTGAAGCTTTCTTT. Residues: CASSQGPGQGRKDTEAFF.

The CDR3 DNA is TGTGCCACCAGTGATGCCACTGGGAACACTGAAGCTTTCTTT. Protein: CATSDATGNTEAFF. The V call is TRBV24-1, the J call TRBJ1-1; D call uncertain. There are 14 residues in the CDR3. The V gene lost 3 bases and the J gene lost 1 base, with 8 bases spanning the gap. Germline assignment: CDR1 KGHDR and CDR2 SFDVKD.

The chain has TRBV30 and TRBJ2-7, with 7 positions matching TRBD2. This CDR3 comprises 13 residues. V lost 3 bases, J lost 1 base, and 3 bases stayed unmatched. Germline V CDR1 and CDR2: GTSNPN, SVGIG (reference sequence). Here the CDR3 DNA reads TGTGCCTGGAGGTGGCGGGAGTCCTACGAGCAGTACTTC. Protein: CAWRWRESYEQYF.

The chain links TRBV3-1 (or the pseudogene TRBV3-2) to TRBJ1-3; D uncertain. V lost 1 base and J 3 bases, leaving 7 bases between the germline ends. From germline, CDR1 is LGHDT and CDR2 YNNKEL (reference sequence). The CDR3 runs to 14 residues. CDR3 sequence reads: CASSQVGDGNTIYF. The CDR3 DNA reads TGTGCCAGCAGCCAAGTGGGCGATGGAAACACCATATATTTT.

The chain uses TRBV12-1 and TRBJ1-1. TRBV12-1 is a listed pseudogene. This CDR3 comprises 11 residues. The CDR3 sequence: CASSFLPEAFF. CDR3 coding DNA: TGTGCCAGCAGCTTTCTCCCGGAAGCTTTCTTT.

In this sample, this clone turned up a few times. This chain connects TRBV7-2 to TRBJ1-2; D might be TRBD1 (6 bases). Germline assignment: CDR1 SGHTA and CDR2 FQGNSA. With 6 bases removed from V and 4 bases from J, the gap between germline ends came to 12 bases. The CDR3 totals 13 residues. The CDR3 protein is CASSPRTAYGYTF. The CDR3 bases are TGTGCCAGCAGTCCAAGGACAGCCTATGGCTACACCTTC.

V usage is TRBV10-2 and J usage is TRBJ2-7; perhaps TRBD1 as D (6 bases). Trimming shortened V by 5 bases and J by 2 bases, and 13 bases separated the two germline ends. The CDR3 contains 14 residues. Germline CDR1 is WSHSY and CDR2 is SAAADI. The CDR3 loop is CASSNRERTYEQYF. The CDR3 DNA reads TGCGCCAGCAGTAACAGGGAAAGGACCTACGAGCAGTACTTC.

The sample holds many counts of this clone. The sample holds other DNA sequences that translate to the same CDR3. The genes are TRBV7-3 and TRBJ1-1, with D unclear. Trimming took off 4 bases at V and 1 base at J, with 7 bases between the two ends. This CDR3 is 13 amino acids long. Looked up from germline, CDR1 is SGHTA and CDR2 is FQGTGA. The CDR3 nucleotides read TGTGCCAGCAGCTCCGGTGGGAACACTGAAGCTTTCTTT. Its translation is CASSSGGNTEAFF.

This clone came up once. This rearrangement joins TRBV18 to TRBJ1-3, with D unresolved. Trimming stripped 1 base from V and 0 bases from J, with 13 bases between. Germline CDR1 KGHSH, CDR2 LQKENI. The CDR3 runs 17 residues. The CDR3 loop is CASSPLPGSSSGNTIYF. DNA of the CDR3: TGTGCCAGCTCACCACTCCCCGGATCTAGCTCTGGAAACACCATATATTTT. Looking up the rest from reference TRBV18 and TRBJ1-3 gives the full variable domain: NAGVMQNPRHLVRRRGQEARLRCSPMKGHSHVYWYRQLPEEGLKFMVYLQKENIIDESGMPKERFSAEFPKEGPSILRIQQVVRGDSAAYFCASSPLPGSSSGNTIYFGEGSWLTVV.

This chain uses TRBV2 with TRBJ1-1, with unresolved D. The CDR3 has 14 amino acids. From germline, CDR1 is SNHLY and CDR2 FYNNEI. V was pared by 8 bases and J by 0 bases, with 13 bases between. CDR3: CASLPGQMNTEAFF. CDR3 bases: TGTGCCAGCCTTCCTGGGCAGATGAACACTGAAGCTTTCTTT.

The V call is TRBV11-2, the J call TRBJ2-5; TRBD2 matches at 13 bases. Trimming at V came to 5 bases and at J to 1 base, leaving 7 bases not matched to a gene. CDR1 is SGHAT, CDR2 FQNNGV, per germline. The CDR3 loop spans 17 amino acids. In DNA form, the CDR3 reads TGTGCCAGCAGCCGTGGGACTAGCGGGGCAGGCCAAGAGACCCAGTACTTC. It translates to CASSRGTSGAGQETQYF.

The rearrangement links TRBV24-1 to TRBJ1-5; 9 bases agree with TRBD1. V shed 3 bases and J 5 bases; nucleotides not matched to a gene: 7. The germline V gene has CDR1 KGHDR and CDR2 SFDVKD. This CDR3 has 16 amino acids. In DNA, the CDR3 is TGTGCCACCAGTGATCCACGGACAGGGGACCATCAGCCCCAGCATTTT. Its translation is CATSDPRTGDHQPQHF.